One sample yielded the 32 T cell receptor beta chains listed below, sequenced in a study of CDR3 diversity in severe acne. TCRdb itself ran the PCR reads through MiXCR, one entry per CDR3 protein. In the table there are more than 85,000 distinct CDR3 sequences, about half of which are singletons. The sequenced material came from blood. These receptors all come from a male donor with severe acne vulgaris.

Only a few counts were recorded for this clonotype. The chain links TRBV12-3 or TRBV12-4 to TRBJ2-2, with 15 bases identical to TRBD2. The V segment lost 7 bases and the J segment 6 bases; nucleotides outside the gene matches: 3. This CDR3 spans 15 amino acids. CDR3 sequence reads: CASTRTSGRAGELFF. CDR3 in DNA: TGTGCCAGCACCCGGACTAGCGGGAGGGCCGGGGAGCTGTTTTTT.

About this clonotype itself: A much more abundant neighbour one base away suggests this may be a read error. The conserved phenylalanine or tryptophan is not found at the CDR3 terminus, so this likely reflects a read error. This sequence joins TRBV7-2 and TRBJ2-5; 11 bases align to TRBD1. The trim removed 4 bases at V and 5 bases at J, leaving 3 bases unmatched. The CDR3 contains 14 residues. Germline V gives CDR1 SGHTA, CDR2 FQGNSA. The chain's CDR3 is CASSSGQGGETQYS. CDR3 DNA sequence: TGTGCCAGCAGCTCGGGACAGGGGGGGGAGACCCAGTACTCC.

This clonotype was detected once. Being one base from a much bigger clone, this may be a read error. The J gene is TRBJ1-1, the V gene TRBV7-9; TRBD1 is a possible D gene (6 bases). The V gene's germline CDR1 is SEHNR and CDR2 FQNEAQ (reference sequence). This CDR3 is built from 13 residues. DNA of the CDR3: TGTGCCAGCAGCTCACAGGGTGGCACTGAAGCTCTCTTT. Protein: CASSSQGGTEALF.

The chain joins TRBV6-1 to TRBJ2-1; 7 bases agree with TRBD2. The CDR3 consists of 15 residues. Germline CDR1 is MNHNS and CDR2 is SASEGT. J was trimmed by 0 bases and V by 4 bases; bases with no gene match: 3. The chain's CDR3 is CASSALAASYNEQFF. CDR3 bases: TGTGCCAGCAGTGCTCTAGCGGCCTCCTACAATGAGCAGTTCTTC.

This clonotype occurred many times. The chain recombines TRBV7-6 with TRBJ2-2; a possible D gene is TRBD1 (6 bases). The V and J ends lost 2 bases and 2 bases respectively, with 9 bases between them. The CDR3 extends over 15 amino acids. Looked up from germline, CDR1 is SGHVS and CDR2 is FNYEAQ. The CDR3 nucleotides are TGTGCCAGCAGCTTAACAGGGAAAAACACCGGGGAGCTGTTTTTT. Protein: CASSLTGKNTGELFF.

The sample holds a few counts of this clonotype. The gene calls are TRBV15 and TRBJ1-1, with TRBD1 as a possible D gene (6 bases). CDR1 is LNHNV, CDR2 YYDKDF, per germline (reference sequence). The CDR3 runs 15 residues. Trimming cost V 6 bases and J 1 base, with 15 bases left between them. CDR3 sequence: CATRMEGVGNTEAFF. For the CDR3, the DNA is TGTGCCACCAGGATGGAGGGGGTGGGGAACACTGAAGCTTTCTTT. Variable domain in full (rest from reference TRBV15 and TRBJ1-1): DAMVIQNPRYQVTQFGKPVTLSCSQTLNHNVMYWYQQKSSQAPKLLFHYYDKDFNNEADTPDNFQSRRPNTSFCFLDIRSPGLGDTAMYLCATRMEGVGNTEAFFGQGTRLTVV.

On this clonotype: A much larger clone sits a single nucleotide away, making a read error possible. The conserved phenylalanine or tryptophan normally closing the CDR3 is absent here, so this likely arose from a read error. The V gene is TRBV20-1, the J gene TRBJ1-2; 8 bases are shared with TRBD1. The CDR3 totals 17 residues. Germline-derived CDR1 and CDR2 are DFQATT and SNEGSKA (reference sequence). V was pared by 4 bases and J by 0 bases, with 13 bases of the junction left unmatched. This CDR3 is CSATGIRTGSPNYGYTS. For the CDR3, the DNA is TGCAGTGCTACTGGGATACGGACAGGGAGCCCTAACTATGGCTACACCTCC.

This clonotype appeared a few times. The V and J genes are TRBV12-5 and TRBJ2-5, with TRBD2 matching 7 bases. The CDR3 sequence is 12 residues long. In germline, CDR1 is LGHNT, CDR2 FRNRAP. As DNA, the CDR3 is TGTGAAAAAGCGGGGCGCCCCGAGACCCAGTACTTC. Translated, it gives CEKAGRPETQYF.

In its sample, this clonotype was seen a few times. The chain recombines TRBV24-1 with TRBJ2-3; 10 bases agree with TRBD2. This CDR3 comprises 16 residues. Germline V CDR1 and CDR2: KGHDR, SFDVKD. J gave up 4 bases and V 5 bases, and 8 bases lay outside the gene matches. The CDR3 coding sequence is TGTGCCACCAGTGGAGGGCCAGCGGGAGGGCCAGATACGCAGTATTTT. It encodes CATSGGPAGGPDTQYF.

The table lists this clonotype with many counts. The rearrangement joins TRBV20-1 to TRBJ2-5, with 7 bases aligning to TRBD2. Per germline, CDR1 DFQATT and CDR2 SNEGSKA (reference sequence). There are 18 residues in the CDR3. Trimming took 0 bases from V and 4 from J; bases not matched to a gene: 17. The DNA for the CDR3 is TGCAGTGCTAGAGATCATTATTCTAGCGGCCTATCCCCAGAGACCCAGTACTTC. Translating gives CSARDHYSSGLSPETQYF.

This clonotype was counted ten times or more. V gene TRBV2 combines with J gene TRBJ2-5; D is possibly TRBD1 (7 bases). The V end was cut by 11 bases, the J end by 2 bases, with 12 bases between. The CDR3 spans 12 residues. Germline lookup yields CDR1 SNHLY and CDR2 FYNNEI. The CDR3 nucleotides read TGTGCCGGGGGGACAGCACAAGAGACCCAGTACTTC. It is translated as CAGGTAQETQYF.

This clonotype appeared a few times. The chain carries TRBV6-6 and TRBJ1-1; D is possibly TRBD1 (6 bases). V lost 0 bases and J 3 bases, leaving 11 bases between the germline ends. The CDR3 covers 15 residues. Per the germline V gene, CDR1 is MNHNY and CDR2 is SVGAGI (reference sequence). CDR3 sequence reads: CASSYSLGGHTEAFF. In DNA, the CDR3 is TGTGCCAGCAGTTACTCCCTAGGGGGGCACACTGAAGCTTTCTTT.

The chain combines TRBV25-1 with TRBJ1-1; D is undetermined. The CDR3 loop spans 13 amino acids. The V end was cut by 2 bases, the J end by 7 bases, with 11 bases between. Germline lookup yields CDR1 MGHDK and CDR2 SYGVNS. DNA of the CDR3: TGTGCCAGCAGTGAAAGTATGGCGGGTGAAGCTTTCTTT. This codes for CASSESMAGEAFF.

This clonotype was recorded many times. This rearrangement joins TRBV24-1 to TRBJ2-2; no clear D. The germline V gene has CDR1 KGHDR and CDR2 SFDVKD. The V end lost 6 bases, the J end lost 7 bases, and 5 bases lay between the germline ends. This CDR3 spans 11 amino acids. The CDR3 protein is CATSFYGELFF. The CDR3 DNA reads TGTGCCACCAGTTTCTACGGGGAGCTGTTTTTT.

In this sample, this clonotype turned up a few times. The V gene is TRBV10-2, the J gene TRBJ2-5, with 7 bases fitting TRBD2. J gave up 3 bases and V 4 bases, and 11 bases lay outside the gene matches. Germline V gene sequence: CDR1 WSHSY, CDR2 SAAADI. The CDR3 contains 16 residues. The CDR3 region is CASSVRPTLAEETQYF. The CDR3 coding sequence is TGCGCCAGCAGTGTCCGGCCTACTCTAGCGGAAGAGACCCAGTACTTC.

This sequence joins TRBV10-2 and TRBJ2-7, with a possible D match to TRBD1 (6 bases). Trimming cost V 6 bases and J 4 bases, with 19 bases left between them. The CDR3 is 15 residues long. Germline CDR1 reads WSHSY; CDR2 reads SAAADI. In DNA form, the CDR3 reads TGCGCCAGCAGGAGGGAAACGGGACAAATATACGAGCAGTACTTC. Protein: CASRRETGQIYEQYF.

This clonotype was counted many times. The chain joins TRBV7-8 to TRBJ2-7; 10 positions agree with TRBD2. CDR1 is SGHVS, CDR2 FQNEAQ, per germline. The CDR3 totals 15 residues. After removal of 1 base from V and 5 bases from J, the junction contained 5 bases not matched to a gene. The DNA of the CDR3 is TGTGCCAGCAGCTTAGAATTAGCGGGAGGCAACGAGCAGTACTTC. Protein: CASSLELAGGNEQYF.

In regard to this clonotype: The germline gene is not matched at one end of the junction; a read error may be the cause. This chain links TRBV7-2 with TRBJ1-2; weak D call: TRBD1 (5 bases). Germline CDR1 is SGHTA and CDR2 is FQGNSA. The CDR3 extends over 16 amino acids. In DNA form, the CDR3 reads TGTGCCACCAGCAGAGATGTCGTCAGGGTATCGGCTGGCTACACCTTC. This sequence encodes CATSRDVVRVSAGYTF.

A single count supports this clonotype. J is TRBJ1-1 and V is TRBV29-1, with D tentatively TRBD1 (5 bases). The germline CDR1 and CDR2 sequences are SQVTM and ANQGSEA. The CDR3 loop spans 12 amino acids. Trimming stripped 0 bases from V and 10 bases from J, with 12 bases between. In DNA form, the CDR3 reads TGCAGCGTTGAAGATTCCAGCGGGGGAGCTTTCTTT. Protein product: CSVEDSSGGAFF.

As to this clonotype: This clone may be a read error of a much larger clone one base away. V gene TRBV7-9 combines with J gene TRBJ1-1; no firm D call. V lost 5 bases, J lost 5 bases, and 18 bases lay in between. The CDR3 runs to 15 residues. CDR1 SEHNR and CDR2 FQNEAQ come from the germline V gene (reference sequence). CDR3 protein: CASSPAGEKRTEAFF. In DNA form, the CDR3 reads TGTGCCAGCAGCCCGGCTGGGGAGAAAAGGACTGAAGCTTTCTTT.

As regards this clonotype: The germline gene is not matched at one end of the junction; a read error may be the cause. J is TRBJ2-5 and V is TRBV11-2, with 8 bases that match TRBD1. Germline values: CDR1 SGHAT, CDR2 FQNNGV. This CDR3 contains 14 residues. CDR3 sequence (DNA): TGTGCCAGCAGCCGCCGGACAGGGTATGAGACCCAGTGCTTC. This gives the protein CASSRRTGYETQCF.

In its sample, this clonotype was seen many times. This chain connects TRBV6-1 to TRBJ1-6; the match to TRBD1 covers 12 bases. V shed 7 bases, J shed 9 bases, and the junction held 7 bases outside the gene matches. Looked up from germline, CDR1 is MNHNS and CDR2 is SASEGT. The CDR3 contains 15 residues. The CDR3 DNA is TGTGCCAGCATACGGGACAGGGGGCTAGGTTCACCCCTCCACTTT. Translating it yields CASIRDRGLGSPLHF.

This chain connects TRBV7-8 to TRBJ2-2, with 8 bases that match TRBD2. Germline-derived CDR1 and CDR2 are SGHVS and FQNEAQ. The J segment lost 4 bases and the V segment lost 1 base, leaving 5 bases of the junction unmatched. The CDR3 spans 16 residues. DNA for the CDR3: TGTGCCAGCAGCTTAGTGGCGGGAGGAGGCACCGGGGAGCTGTTTTTT. Its protein product is CASSLVAGGGTGELFF.

By sample share, this clonotype is medium-sized (0.01 to 0.1%). The chain employs TRBV15 and TRBJ2-7; no clear D gene. The CDR3 runs 12 residues. V was cut by 2 bases and J by 3 bases, with 5 bases left in between. Germline lookup yields CDR1 LNHNV and CDR2 YYDKDF (reference sequence). DNA for the CDR3: TGTGCCACCAGCAGAAAAGACTACGAGCAGTACTTC. Protein sequence: CATSRKDYEQYF.

The chain employs TRBV7-9 and TRBJ2-7, with TRBD2 identical over 9 bases. The CDR3 length is 15 residues. Germline V gene lookup returns CDR1 SEHNR and CDR2 FQNEAQ (reference sequence). The V and J ends lost 8 bases and 0 bases, in that order; junction bases with no gene match: 8. Here the CDR3 DNA reads TGTGCCAGCCGCGGGGGGGCGGTTAGCTCCTACGAGCAGTACTTC. Its translation: CASRGGAVSSYEQYF. The full variable domain, in which reference TRBV7-9 and TRBJ2-7 provide the parts outside the CDR3, is DTGVSQNPRHKITKRGQNVTFRCDPISEHNRLYWYRQTLGQGPEFLTYFQNEAQLEKSRLLSDRFSAERPKGSFSTLEIQRTEQGDSAMYLCASRGGAVSSYEQYFGPGTRLTVT.

The sample holds a few counts of this clonotype. This chain links TRBV5-6 with TRBJ2-1, with 11 nucleotides matching TRBD2. CDR1 is SGHDT, CDR2 YYEEEE, per germline. The CDR3 runs 19 residues. With V trimmed by 0 bases and J by 0 bases, 8 bases remained unmatched. CDR3 loop: CASSLVLAGGPSSYNEQFF. CDR3 bases: TGTGCCAGCAGCTTGGTTCTAGCGGGAGGACCGAGCTCCTACAATGAGCAGTTCTTC.

This clonotype showed up just a few times. This chain connects TRBV6-1 to TRBJ2-7, with 15 bases lining up with TRBD2. Germline CDR1 MNHNS, CDR2 SASEGT. V lost 5 bases and J lost 4; bases outside the gene matches: 6. The CDR3 totals 16 residues. Here the CDR3 DNA reads TGTGCCAGCAGTAAAATCGGACTAGCGGGAGGGTACGAGCAGTACTTC. As protein: CASSKIGLAGGYEQYF.

The J gene is TRBJ2-3, the V gene TRBV24-1; no clear D. V shed 2 bases and J shed 0 bases, with 5 bases lying between them. The CDR3 is made up of 14 amino acids. Germline V CDR1 and CDR2: KGHDR, SFDVKD. This CDR3 reads CATSDSRSTDTQYF. DNA for the CDR3: TGTGCCACCAGTGATTCTAGGAGCACAGATACGCAGTATTTT.

The chain couples TRBV29-1 to TRBJ2-7; D is possibly TRBD1 (6 bases). This CDR3 contains 12 residues. CDR1 and CDR2 (germline): SQVTM, ANQGSEA. V lost 4 bases to trimming and J lost 3 bases, with 10 bases between them. CDR3 sequence (DNA): TGCAGCGTTGGACAGGACAGCTACGAGCAGTACTTC. Its translation is CSVGQDSYEQYF.

The genes are TRBV29-1 and TRBJ1-2; D not resolved. The CDR3 extends over 13 amino acids. The V and J ends lost 5 bases and 2 bases respectively, with 12 bases between them. Germline V gives CDR1 SQVTM, CDR2 ANQGSEA. CDR3 nucleotides: TGCAGCGTTCATGCAGGAGAGAACTATGGCTACACCTTC. Its translation: CSVHAGENYGYTF. The full variable domain, with the rest looked up from reference TRBV29-1 and TRBJ1-2, is SAVISQKPSRDICQRGTSLTIQCQVDSQVTMMFWYRQQPGQSLTLIATANQGSEATYESGFVIDKFPISRPNLTFSTLTVSNMSPEDSSIYLCSVHAGENYGYTFGSGTRLTVV.

Many counts were recorded for this clonotype. The chain recombines TRBV9 with TRBJ2-1; 7 bases align to TRBD2. Per the germline V gene, CDR1 is SGDLS and CDR2 is YYNGEE. The CDR3 has 15 residues. With V trimmed by 4 bases and J by 7 bases, 11 bases remained unmatched. This CDR3 reads CASSRPGGSRNEQFF. DNA for the CDR3: TGTGCCAGCAGCCGACCCGGCGGGAGTCGGAATGAGCAGTTCTTC.

As for this clonotype: It is likely a read error, because the conserved phenylalanine at the end of the CDR3 is missing. V gene TRBV20-1 combines with J gene TRBJ1-3; D unclear. In germline, CDR1 is DFQATT, CDR2 SNEGSKA (reference sequence). The CDR3 length is 13 residues. CDR3 DNA sequence: TGCGGTGCTAGACATGAGGCTGGAAACACCATATATCTT. Encoded protein: CGARHEAGNTIYL.